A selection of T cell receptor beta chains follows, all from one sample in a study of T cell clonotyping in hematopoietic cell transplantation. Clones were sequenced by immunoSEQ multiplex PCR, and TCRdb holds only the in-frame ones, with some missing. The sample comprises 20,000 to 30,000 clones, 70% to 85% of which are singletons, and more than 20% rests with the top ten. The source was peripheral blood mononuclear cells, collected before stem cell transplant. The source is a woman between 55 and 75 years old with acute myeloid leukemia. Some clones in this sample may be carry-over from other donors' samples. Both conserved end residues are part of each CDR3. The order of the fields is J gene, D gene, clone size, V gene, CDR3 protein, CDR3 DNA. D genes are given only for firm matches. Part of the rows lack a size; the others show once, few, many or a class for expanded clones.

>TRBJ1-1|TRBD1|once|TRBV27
CASSLGLGTGQTEAFF
TGTGCCAGCAGTTTGGGCCTCGGGACAGGTCAGACTGAAGCTTTCTTT
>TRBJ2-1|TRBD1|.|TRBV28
CASSPGGLGYNEQFF
TGTGCCAGCAGTCCAGGGGGTTTAGGGTACAATGAGCAGTTCTTC
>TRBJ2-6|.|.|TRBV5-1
CASSLPTGVALGANVLTF
TGCGCCAGCAGCCTACCCACGGGGGTCGCCCTAGGGGCCAACGTCCTGACTTTC
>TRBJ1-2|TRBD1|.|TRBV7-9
CASSPGTVHYGYTF
TGTGCCAGCAGCCCCGGGACAGTACATTATGGCTACACCTTC
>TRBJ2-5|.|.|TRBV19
CASSITAGSGQETQYF
TGTGCCAGTAGTATCACGGCAGGGTCAGGCCAAGAGACCCAGTACTTC
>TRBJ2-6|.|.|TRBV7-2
CASSLLASAGANVLTF
TGTGCCAGCAGCTTACTGGCGTCGGCTGGGGCCAACGTCCTGACTTTC
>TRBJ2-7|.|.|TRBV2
CATTVTTYEQYF
TGTGCCACCACCGTCACCACCTACGAGCAGTACTTC
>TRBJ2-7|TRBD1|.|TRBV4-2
CASSRTGVENEQYF
TGTGCCAGCAGCCGGACAGGGGTGGAAAACGAGCAGTACTTC
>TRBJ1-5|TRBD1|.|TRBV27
CASSLFGQGAFQPQHF
TGTGCCAGCAGTTTATTCGGACAGGGGGCTTTTCAGCCCCAGCATTTT
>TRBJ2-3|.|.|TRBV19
CASSIGRAVSTDTQYF
TGTGCCAGTAGTATAGGGAGGGCAGTAAGCACAGATACGCAGTATTTT
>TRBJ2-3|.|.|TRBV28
CASSLSPGPTSDTQYF
TGTGCCAGCAGTTTGTCTCCCGGACCGACATCAGATACGCAGTATTTT
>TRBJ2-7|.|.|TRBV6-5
CASMGETHEQYF
TGTGCCAGCATGGGGGAGACCCACGAGCAGTACTTC
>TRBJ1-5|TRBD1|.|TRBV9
CASSFGQGDQPQHF
TGTGCCAGCAGCTTCGGACAGGGGGATCAGCCCCAGCATTTT
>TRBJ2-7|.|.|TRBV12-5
CASGLHSQGGEQYF
TGTGCTAGTGGTTTGCATTCGCAGGGAGGCGAGCAGTACTTC
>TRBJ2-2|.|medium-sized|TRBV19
CASSIDHSTGRAGELFF
TGTGCCAGTAGTATAGATCATAGTACAGGGCGGGCTGGGGAGCTGTTTTTT
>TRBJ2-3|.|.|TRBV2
CASKGRGFTDTQYF
TGTGCCAGCAAGGGGCGGGGCTTCACAGATACGCAGTATTTT
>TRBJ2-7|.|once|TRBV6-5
CASKREPGTSSEQYF
TGTGCCAGCAAACGAGAACCGGGGACCTCCTCCGAGCAGTACTTC
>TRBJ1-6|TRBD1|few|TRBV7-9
CASSPGTGGESPLHF
TGTGCCAGCAGCCCGGGGACAGGGGGCGAATCACCCCTCCACTTT
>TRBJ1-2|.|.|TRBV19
CASSIDLSSGKYTF
TGTGCCAGTAGTATAGATCTATCGAGTGGGAAATACACCTTC
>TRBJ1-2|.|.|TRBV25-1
CASSYRQASNYGYTF
TGTGCCAGCAGTTACCGACAGGCCAGTAACTATGGCTACACCTTC
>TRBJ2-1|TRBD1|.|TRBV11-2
CASSLVTGRNEQFF
TGTGCCAGCAGCTTAGTGACAGGGCGCAATGAGCAGTTCTTC
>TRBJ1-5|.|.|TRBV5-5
CASSLLAADQPQHF
TGTGCCAGCAGCTTGTTGGCAGCCGATCAGCCCCAGCATTTT
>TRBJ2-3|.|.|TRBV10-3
CAISGKAGRSADTQYF
TGTGCCATCAGTGGTAAGGCGGGGAGGTCGGCAGATACGCAGTATTTT
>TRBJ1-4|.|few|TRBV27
CASSLSGTGTPKLFF
TGTGCCAGCAGTTTATCGGGGACTGGGACCCCAAAACTGTTTTTT
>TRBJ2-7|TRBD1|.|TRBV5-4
CASSPPGQETSYEQYF
TGTGCCAGCAGCCCTCCGGGACAGGAAACGTCCTACGAGCAGTACTTC
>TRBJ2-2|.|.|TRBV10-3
CAAAYRGLTGELFF
TGTGCCGCCGCGTACAGGGGACTAACCGGGGAGCTGTTTTTT
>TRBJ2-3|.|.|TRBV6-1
CASSPVGGPDTQYF
TGTGCCAGCAGCCCGGTGGGGGGCCCAGATACGCAGTATTTT
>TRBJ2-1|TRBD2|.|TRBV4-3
CASSQERVLAGGPNEQFF
TGCGCCAGCAGCCAAGAGAGGGTCCTAGCGGGGGGGCCGAATGAGCAGTTCTTC
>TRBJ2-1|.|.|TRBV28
CASSFETRLGEQFF
TGTGCCAGCAGTTTCGAGACTCGGCTTGGTGAGCAGTTCTTC
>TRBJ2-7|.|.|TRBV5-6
CASSSDYYEQYF
TGTGCCAGCAGTTCAGATTACTACGAGCAGTACTTC
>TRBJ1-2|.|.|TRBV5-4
CASSSFAGSRGYTF
TGTGCCAGCAGCTCCTTCGCAGGGTCGCGGGGCTACACCTTC
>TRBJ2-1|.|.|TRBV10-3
CAISEPGNYNEQFF
TGTGCCATCAGTGAGCCGGGTAACTACAATGAGCAGTTCTTC
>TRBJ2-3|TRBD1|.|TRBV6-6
CASTWDRGSDTQYF
TGTGCCAGCACATGGGACAGGGGATCAGATACGCAGTATTTT
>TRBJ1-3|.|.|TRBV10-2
CASSETGSSGNTIYF
TGCGCCAGCAGTGAGACAGGCTCCTCTGGAAACACCATATATTTT
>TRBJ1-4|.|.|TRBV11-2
CASSSLSMTGWATNEKLFF
TGTGCCAGCAGCTCCCTTTCGATGACAGGTTGGGCTACTAATGAAAAACTGTTTTTT
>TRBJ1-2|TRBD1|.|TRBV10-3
CAISGTGEDGYTF
TGTGCCATCAGCGGGACAGGGGAGGATGGCTACACCTTC
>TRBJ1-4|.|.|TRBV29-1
CSVDDPQGGSNEKLFF
TGCAGCGTTGACGACCCCCAGGGAGGATCTAATGAAAAACTGTTTTTT
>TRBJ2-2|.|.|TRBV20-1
CSPLVFGELFF
TGCAGTCCGCTAGTCTTCGGGGAGCTGTTTTTT
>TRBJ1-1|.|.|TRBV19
CASSIAQMNTEAFF
TGTGCCAGTAGTATAGCTCAAATGAACACTGAAGCTTTCTTT
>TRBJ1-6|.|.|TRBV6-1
CASSEHIFSGNSPLHF
TGTGCCAGCAGTGAGCATATCTTTTCGGGGAATTCACCCCTCCACTTT
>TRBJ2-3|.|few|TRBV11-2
CASSQRTDTQYF
TGTGCCAGCAGCCAAAGGACAGATACGCAGTATTTT
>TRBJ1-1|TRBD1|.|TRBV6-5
CASSYSTGGRTEAFF
TGTGCCAGCAGTTACTCGACAGGGGGCCGTACTGAAGCTTTCTTT
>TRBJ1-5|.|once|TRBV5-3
CARSLPGTPNQPQHF
TGTGCCAGAAGCTTGCCCGGGACACCGAATCAGCCCCAGCATTTT
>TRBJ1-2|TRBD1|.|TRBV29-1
CSSREGAGGYTF
TGCAGCTCCAGGGAGGGGGCAGGCGGCTACACCTTC
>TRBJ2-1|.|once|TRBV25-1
CASSESTANNEQFF
TGTGCCAGCAGTGAATCAACAGCAAACAATGAGCAGTTCTTC
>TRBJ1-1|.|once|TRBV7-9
CASSYKQNTEAFF
TGTGCCAGCAGCTACAAACAGAACACTGAAGCTTTCTTT
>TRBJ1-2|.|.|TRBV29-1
CSVAVLDAGWGYTF
TGCAGCGTTGCCGTACTTGATGCGGGGTGGGGCTACACCTTC
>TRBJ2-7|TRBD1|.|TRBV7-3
CASSPTSGTGVGEQYF
TGTGCCAGCAGCCCCACATCCGGGACAGGGGTGGGTGAGCAGTACTTC
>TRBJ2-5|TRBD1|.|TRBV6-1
CASRPDREETQYF
TGTGCCAGCAGGCCGGACAGGGAGGAGACCCAGTACTTC
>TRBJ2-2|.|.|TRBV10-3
CAISESAARGGDTGELFF
TGTGCCATCAGTGAGTCAGCTGCCAGGGGTGGCGACACCGGGGAGCTGTTTTTT
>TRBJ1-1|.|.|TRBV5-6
CASRYLGANTEAFF
TGTGCCAGCAGATACTTAGGAGCGAACACTGAAGCTTTCTTT
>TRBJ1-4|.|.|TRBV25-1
CASSRTGATTANEKLFF
TGTGCCAGCAGTAGGACCGGGGCTACAACGGCTAATGAAAAACTGTTTTTT
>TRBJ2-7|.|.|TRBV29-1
CSFRGSSYEQYF
TGCAGCTTTCGCGGTAGCTCCTACGAGCAGTACTTC
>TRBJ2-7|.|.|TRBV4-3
CASSQHEASGTYEQYF
TGCGCCAGCAGCCAACATGAGGCCTCAGGGACCTACGAGCAGTACTTC
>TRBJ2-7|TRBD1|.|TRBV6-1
CASSTGGSSSYEQYF
TGTGCCAGCAGTACAGGGGGCTCTTCCTCCTACGAGCAGTACTTC
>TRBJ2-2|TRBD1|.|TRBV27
CASRRDRGQGGELFF
TGTGCCAGCAGGCGCGACAGGGGGCAAGGCGGGGAGCTGTTTTTT
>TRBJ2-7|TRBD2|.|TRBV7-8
CASSLSGRSDEQYF
TGTGCCAGCAGCTTGAGCGGGAGATCCGACGAGCAGTACTTC
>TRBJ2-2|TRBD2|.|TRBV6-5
CASSYSTSGEGELFF
TGTGCCAGCAGTTACTCGACTAGCGGGGAGGGGGAGCTGTTTTTT